Each of the 4 T cell receptor beta chains below was sequenced from the same sample in a study of T cells in Graves' hyperthyroidism and ophthalmopathy. RNA transcripts gave rise to amplified TCR beta CDR3 regions. RT-PCR in the first round (using the HTBI primer set) targeted the TCR CDR3. TCRdb used MiXCR to reprocess the multiplex PCR reads, holding one entry per CDR3 protein. The sample shows a few hundred thousand distinct CDR3 sequences, about a fifth of them seen only once. Sequenced material: blood. The origin of the receptors is a man younger than 35 with Graves' hyperthyroidism.

The chain combines TRBV3-1 with TRBJ1-6; D call uncertain. Germline CDR1 is LGHDT and CDR2 is YNNKEL (reference sequence). The CDR3 has 15 amino acids. Trimming stripped 1 base from V and 7 bases from J, with 11 bases between. The CDR3 bases are TGTGCCAGCAGCCAAGGACCCTCTAGGAATTCACCCCTCCACTTT. It encodes CASSQGPSRNSPLHF.

V usage is TRBV19 and J usage is TRBJ2-2; D may be TRBD1 or TRBD2 (5 bases each). V lost 10 bases to trimming and J lost 4 bases, with 16 bases between them. Germline loops: CDR1 LNHDA, CDR2 SQIVND (reference sequence). CDR3 length: 14 amino acids. CDR3: CATAGTVGTGELFF. The DNA of the CDR3 is TGTGCCACCGCAGGGACCGTGGGCACCGGGGAGCTGTTTTTT. The entire variable domain, with the rest obtained from reference TRBV19 and TRBJ2-2, is as follows: DGGITQSPKYLFRKEGQNVTLSCEQNLNHDAMYWYRQDPGQGLRLIYYSQIVNDFQKGDIAEGYSVSREKKESFPLTVTSAQKNPTAFYLCATAGTVGTGELFFGEGSRLTVL.

This clonotype was picked up a small number of times. The gene calls are TRBV12-3 or TRBV12-4 and TRBJ2-7; the D is unclear. This CDR3 spans 13 amino acids. Deletions cut 5 bases from V and 3 bases from J, with 11 bases between. As DNA, the CDR3 is TGTGCCAGCAGTCACCCCAAGGACTACGAGCAGTACTTC. It encodes CASSHPKDYEQYF.

This clonotype was picked up many times. This chain uses TRBV30 with TRBJ2-7; D uncertain. Germline CDR1 GTSNPN, CDR2 SVGIG (reference sequence). This CDR3 has 12 residues. Trimming stripped 1 base from V and 4 bases from J, with 8 bases between. Here the CDR3 reads CAWSEAGYEQYF. The CDR3 DNA follows: TGTGCCTGGAGTGAGGCCGGTTACGAGCAGTACTTC.